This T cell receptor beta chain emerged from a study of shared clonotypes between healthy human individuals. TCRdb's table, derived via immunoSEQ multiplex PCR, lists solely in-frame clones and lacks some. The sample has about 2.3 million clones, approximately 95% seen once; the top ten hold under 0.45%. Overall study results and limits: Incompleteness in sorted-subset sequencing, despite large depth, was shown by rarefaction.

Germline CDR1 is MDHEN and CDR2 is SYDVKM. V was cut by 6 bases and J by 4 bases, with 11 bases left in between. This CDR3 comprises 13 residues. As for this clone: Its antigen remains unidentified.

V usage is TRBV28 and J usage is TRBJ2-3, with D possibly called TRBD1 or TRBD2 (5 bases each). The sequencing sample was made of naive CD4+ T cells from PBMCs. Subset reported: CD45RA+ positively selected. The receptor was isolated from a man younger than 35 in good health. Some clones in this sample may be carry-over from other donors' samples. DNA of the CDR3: TGTGCCAGCAGCCCTCGGGACCCAGATACGCAGTATTTT. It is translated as CASSPRDPDTQYF.